A selection of T cell receptor beta chains follows, all from one sample in a study of blood T cell repertoires in COVID-19. Assay used: immunoSEQ multiplex PCR; TCRdb lists only in-frame clones, some missing. This table holds about 140,000 clones, about 86% found once. The specimen sequenced was peripheral blood. The receptor set was obtained from a human donor in a cohort sampled during active COVID-19. Both conserved end residues are part of each CDR3. Fields, in order: clone size, D gene, CDR3 length, J gene, V gene, CDR3 DNA, CDR3 protein. D genes are given only for firm matches. Rows give clone size only sometimes, using once, few, many, or a class for an expanded clone.

abundance: -
d_gene: TRBD1
len: 19
j_gene: TRBJ1-6
v_gene: TRBV18
CDR3nt: TGTGCCAGCTCAACCCGGGACAGCTACAAGAGCTCCTATAATTCACCCCTCCACTTT
CDR3aa: CASSTRDSYKSSYNSPLHF

abundance: few
d_gene: -
len: 16
j_gene: TRBJ1-1
v_gene: TRBV19
CDR3nt: TGTGCCAGTAGTATTGGACGGGACATTACGAACACTGAAGCTTTCTTT
CDR3aa: CASSIGRDITNTEAFF

abundance: -
d_gene: TRBD2
len: 17
j_gene: TRBJ2-6
v_gene: TRBV29-1
CDR3nt: TGCAGCGCCGCCTTGGGAGGGTTGAGCTCTGGGGCCAACGTCCTGACTTTC
CDR3aa: CSAALGGLSSGANVLTF

abundance: -
d_gene: TRBD2
len: 16
j_gene: TRBJ2-5
v_gene: TRBV5-1
CDR3nt: TGCGCCAGCAGCTCCCCACTAGCGGGATTCCAAGAGACCCAGTACTTC
CDR3aa: CASSSPLAGFQETQYF

abundance: -
d_gene: TRBD1
len: 15
j_gene: TRBJ2-7
v_gene: TRBV19
CDR3nt: TGTGCCAGTAGTATAACGGGACAGGGGTCCGGGGAGCAGTACTTC
CDR3aa: CASSITGQGSGEQYF

abundance: -
d_gene: TRBD2
len: 15
j_gene: TRBJ2-3
v_gene: TRBV9
CDR3nt: TGTGCCAGCAGCGTGGACGGGGGGGGGCCAGATACGCAGTATTTT
CDR3aa: CASSVDGGGPDTQYF

abundance: -
d_gene: TRBD2
len: 16
j_gene: TRBJ2-1
v_gene: TRBV2
CDR3nt: TGTGCCAGCAGTGTGACTAGCGGGGGGGCGTACAATGAGCAGTTCTTC
CDR3aa: CASSVTSGGAYNEQFF

abundance: -
d_gene: TRBD2
len: 14
j_gene: TRBJ2-5
v_gene: TRBV7-3
CDR3nt: TGTGCCAGCAGCTTAATTAGTAGCGGGGGTGACCAGTACTTC
CDR3aa: CASSLISSGGDQYF

abundance: few
d_gene: TRBD2
len: 15
j_gene: TRBJ2-3
v_gene: TRBV9
CDR3nt: TGTGCCAGCAGCTTGAGCGGGGGGGCCAGGGATACGCAGTATTTT
CDR3aa: CASSLSGGARDTQYF

abundance: -
d_gene: TRBD1
len: 15
j_gene: TRBJ2-7
v_gene: TRBV5-1
CDR3nt: TGCGCCAGCAGCCCGGAAGGGACAGGGGGAAGGGAGCAGTACTTC
CDR3aa: CASSPEGTGGREQYF

abundance: -
d_gene: -
len: 14
j_gene: TRBJ2-2
v_gene: TRBV27
CDR3nt: TGTGCCAGCGCCGGTACCGCGAACACCGGGGAGCTGTTTTTT
CDR3aa: CASAGTANTGELFF

abundance: -
d_gene: TRBD1
len: 14
j_gene: TRBJ1-6
v_gene: TRBV27
CDR3nt: TGTGCCAGCTGGGACAGGGGCTTTTGGACACCCCTCCACTTT
CDR3aa: CASWDRGFWTPLHF

abundance: -
d_gene: TRBD2
len: 17
j_gene: TRBJ2-6
v_gene: TRBV29-1
CDR3nt: TGCAGCGCGATACCGACTAGCGGGGTAGCGGGGGCCAACGTCCTGACTTTC
CDR3aa: CSAIPTSGVAGANVLTF

abundance: -
d_gene: -
len: 17
j_gene: TRBJ1-5
v_gene: TRBV12-5
CDR3nt: TGTGCTAGTGGTTCCCATGACAGATCGTGGGGCAATCAGCCCCAGCATTTT
CDR3aa: CASGSHDRSWGNQPQHF

abundance: -
d_gene: TRBD2
len: 14
j_gene: TRBJ2-3
v_gene: TRBV28
CDR3nt: TGTGCCAGCACCATAGCGGGGGGGCCAGATACGCAGTATTTT
CDR3aa: CASTIAGGPDTQYF

abundance: -
d_gene: -
len: 16
j_gene: TRBJ2-3
v_gene: TRBV6-4
CDR3nt: TGTGCCAGCAGTGACTCTGGGTCCACGACAATGGGTACGCAGTATTTT
CDR3aa: CASSDSGSTTMGTQYF

abundance: -
d_gene: TRBD1
len: 13
j_gene: TRBJ2-7
v_gene: TRBV10-1
CDR3nt: TGCGCCAGCAGGGACAGGGATTCCTACGAGCAGTACTTC
CDR3aa: CASRDRDSYEQYF

abundance: -
d_gene: TRBD1
len: 15
j_gene: TRBJ1-4
v_gene: TRBV2
CDR3nt: TGTGCCAGCAGTGGGACAGGGGGATGGACGAAAAAACTGTTTTTT
CDR3aa: CASSGTGGWTKKLFF

abundance: -
d_gene: TRBD1
len: 14
j_gene: TRBJ2-7
v_gene: TRBV5-1
CDR3nt: TGCGCCAGCAGCATCCGGACAGGGGCAGACGAGCAGTACTTC
CDR3aa: CASSIRTGADEQYF

abundance: -
d_gene: -
len: 14
j_gene: TRBJ1-2
v_gene: TRBV7-9
CDR3nt: TGTGCCAGCATCCCGCCGACAAAGAACTATGGCTACACCTTC
CDR3aa: CASIPPTKNYGYTF

abundance: -
d_gene: TRBD1
len: 14
j_gene: TRBJ2-7
v_gene: TRBV19
CDR3nt: TGTGCCAGTACCCCCCGGACAGGAGTCTCCGAGCAGTACTTC
CDR3aa: CASTPRTGVSEQYF

abundance: -
d_gene: -
len: 14
j_gene: TRBJ1-2
v_gene: TRBV7-2
CDR3nt: TGTGCCAGCAGCTGGTCGACAGAGAACTATGGCTACACCTTC
CDR3aa: CASSWSTENYGYTF

abundance: -
d_gene: TRBD1
len: 15
j_gene: TRBJ2-7
v_gene: TRBV7-6
CDR3nt: TGTGCCAGCAGCCCACGACAGGGGAAAGCCTACGAGCAGTACTTC
CDR3aa: CASSPRQGKAYEQYF

abundance: -
d_gene: -
len: 12
j_gene: TRBJ1-2
v_gene: TRBV12-3/TRBV12-4
CDR3nt: TGTGCCAGCAGTTTACAATTCTATGGCTACACCTTC
CDR3aa: CASSLQFYGYTF

abundance: -
d_gene: -
len: 15
j_gene: TRBJ1-6
v_gene: TRBV28
CDR3nt: TGTGCCAGCAGACAACAGGGATCCTATAATTCACCCCTCCACTTT
CDR3aa: CASRQQGSYNSPLHF

abundance: -
d_gene: -
len: 15
j_gene: TRBJ2-1
v_gene: TRBV3-1/TRBV3-2
CDR3nt: TGTGCCAGCAGCTTTAGAGGCAAGGGGCGTGATGAGCAGTTCTTC
CDR3aa: CASSFRGKGRDEQFF

abundance: -
d_gene: -
len: 15
j_gene: TRBJ2-2
v_gene: TRBV6-5
CDR3nt: TGTGCCAGCAATCTCGGGGGAGGTAGCACCGGGGAGCTGTTTTTT
CDR3aa: CASNLGGGSTGELFF

abundance: -
d_gene: -
len: 12
j_gene: TRBJ2-3
v_gene: TRBV2
CDR3nt: TGTGCCAGCACTCCAACTAGGTATACGCAGTATTTT
CDR3aa: CASTPTRYTQYF

abundance: once
d_gene: TRBD1
len: 16
j_gene: TRBJ1-3
v_gene: TRBV5-1
CDR3nt: TGCGCCAGCAGCACGGGACAGGGGTTGGCGGGAAACACCATATATTTT
CDR3aa: CASSTGQGLAGNTIYF

abundance: -
d_gene: -
len: 15
j_gene: TRBJ2-2
v_gene: TRBV18
CDR3nt: TGTGCCAGCTCACCACCGGGACAGAACACCGGGGAGCTGTTTTTT
CDR3aa: CASSPPGQNTGELFF

abundance: -
d_gene: -
len: 16
j_gene: TRBJ1-5
v_gene: TRBV28
CDR3nt: TGTGCCAGCATGGTATGGGGGCAGCCTTTCAATCAGCCCCAGCATTTT
CDR3aa: CASMVWGQPFNQPQHF

abundance: -
d_gene: -
len: 16
j_gene: TRBJ2-5
v_gene: TRBV5-1
CDR3nt: TGCGCCAGCAGCTTCAGTACAGGTGGGGGGTCAGAGACCCAGTACTTC
CDR3aa: CASSFSTGGGSETQYF

abundance: -
d_gene: TRBD1
len: 13
j_gene: TRBJ1-4
v_gene: TRBV6-5
CDR3nt: TGTGCCAGCCAGACAGGGGCTGATGAAAAACTGTTTTTT
CDR3aa: CASQTGADEKLFF

abundance: -
d_gene: TRBD1
len: 14
j_gene: TRBJ1-6
v_gene: TRBV7-9
CDR3nt: TGTGCCAGCAGCTCGGGACAGGGGGGGTCACCCCTCCACTTT
CDR3aa: CASSSGQGGSPLHF

abundance: -
d_gene: -
len: 13
j_gene: TRBJ2-1
v_gene: TRBV27
CDR3nt: TGTGCCAGCAGACCAAGCGGGTACAATGAGCAGTTCTTC
CDR3aa: CASRPSGYNEQFF

abundance: -
d_gene: -
len: 15
j_gene: TRBJ2-7
v_gene: TRBV5-8
CDR3nt: TGTGCCAGCAGCCCGGAGGGACGGAAGACCTACGAGCAGTACTTC
CDR3aa: CASSPEGRKTYEQYF

abundance: -
d_gene: -
len: 13
j_gene: TRBJ2-7
v_gene: TRBV11-2
CDR3nt: TGTGCCAGCAGCTTGGACAGATACTACGAGCAGTACTTC
CDR3aa: CASSLDRYYEQYF

abundance: -
d_gene: -
len: 13
j_gene: TRBJ2-2
v_gene: TRBV5-5
CDR3nt: TGTGCCAGCAGCTGGGAGCTCACCGGGGAGCTGTTTTTT
CDR3aa: CASSWELTGELFF

abundance: -
d_gene: TRBD1
len: 16
j_gene: TRBJ1-4
v_gene: TRBV5-4
CDR3nt: TGTGCCAGCAGCAATCGACAGGGGGCGCGGGGTGAAAAACTGTTTTTT
CDR3aa: CASSNRQGARGEKLFF

abundance: -
d_gene: TRBD2
len: 16
j_gene: TRBJ2-3
v_gene: TRBV5-4
CDR3nt: TGTGCCAGCAGCCCCCGAGAGGGAGGGGAAACAGATACGCAGTATTTT
CDR3aa: CASSPREGGETDTQYF

abundance: -
d_gene: -
len: 15
j_gene: TRBJ1-5
v_gene: TRBV7-2
CDR3nt: TGTGCCAGCAGCTTAGAAGGCAGCGCGGCTCAGCCCCAGCATTTT
CDR3aa: CASSLEGSAAQPQHF